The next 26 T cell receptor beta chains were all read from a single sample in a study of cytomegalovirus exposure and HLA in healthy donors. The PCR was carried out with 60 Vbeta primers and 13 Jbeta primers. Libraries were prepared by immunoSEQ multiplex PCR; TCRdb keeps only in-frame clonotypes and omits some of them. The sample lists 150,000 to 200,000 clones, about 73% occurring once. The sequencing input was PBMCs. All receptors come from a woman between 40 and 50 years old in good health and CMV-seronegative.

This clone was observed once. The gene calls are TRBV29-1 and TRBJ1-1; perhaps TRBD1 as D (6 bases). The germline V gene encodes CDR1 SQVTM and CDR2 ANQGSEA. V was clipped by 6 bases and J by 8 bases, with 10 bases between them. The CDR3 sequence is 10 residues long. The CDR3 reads CSVSGTEAFF. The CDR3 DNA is TGCAGCGTATCGGGGACAGAAGCTTTCTTT.

DNA of the CDR3: TGTGCCAGCAGCTCGAGACAGGGGAGGTCCGGGCCAGAGACCCAGTACTTC. This gives the protein CASSSRQGRSGPETQYF. The chain uses TRBV7-6 and TRBJ2-5; 8 nucleotides agree with TRBD1. The CDR3 is 17 amino acids. Germline CDR1 is SGHVS and CDR2 is FNYEAQ. J lost 4 bases, V lost 4 bases, and 14 bases had no gene match.

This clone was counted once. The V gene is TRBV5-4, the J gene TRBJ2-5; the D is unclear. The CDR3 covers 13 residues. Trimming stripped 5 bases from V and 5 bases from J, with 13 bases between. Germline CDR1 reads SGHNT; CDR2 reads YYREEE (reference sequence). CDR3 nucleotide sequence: TGTGCCAGCAGTGCCCGGCTCGGGGAGACCCAGTACTTC. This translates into CASSARLGETQYF.

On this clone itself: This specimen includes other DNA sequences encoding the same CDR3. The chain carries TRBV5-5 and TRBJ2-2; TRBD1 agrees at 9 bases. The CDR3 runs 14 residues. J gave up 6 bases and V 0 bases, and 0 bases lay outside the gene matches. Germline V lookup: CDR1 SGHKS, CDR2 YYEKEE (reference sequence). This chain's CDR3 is CASSLGTGAGELFF. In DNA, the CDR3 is TGTGCCAGCAGCTTGGGGACAGGGGCCGGGGAGCTGTTTTTT.

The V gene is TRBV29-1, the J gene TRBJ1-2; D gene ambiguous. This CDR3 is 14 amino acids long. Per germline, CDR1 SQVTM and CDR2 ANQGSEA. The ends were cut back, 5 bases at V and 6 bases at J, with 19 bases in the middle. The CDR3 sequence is CSVRDPWTRNGYTF. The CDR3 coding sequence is TGCAGCGTTCGGGATCCGTGGACGAGGAATGGCTACACCTTC.

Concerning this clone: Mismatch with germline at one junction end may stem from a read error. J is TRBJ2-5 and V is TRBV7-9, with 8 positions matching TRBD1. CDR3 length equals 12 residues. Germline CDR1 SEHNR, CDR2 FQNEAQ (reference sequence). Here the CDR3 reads CSSDRGQETQYF. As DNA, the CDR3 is TGTTCCAGCGACAGGGGCCAAGAGACCCAGTACTTC.

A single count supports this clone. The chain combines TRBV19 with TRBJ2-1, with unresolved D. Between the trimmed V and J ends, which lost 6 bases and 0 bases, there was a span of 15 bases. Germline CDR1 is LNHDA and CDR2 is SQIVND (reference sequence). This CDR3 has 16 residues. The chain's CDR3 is CASRPPFRSSYNEQFF. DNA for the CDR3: TGTGCCAGTAGGCCGCCCTTTCGGAGCTCCTACAATGAGCAGTTCTTC.

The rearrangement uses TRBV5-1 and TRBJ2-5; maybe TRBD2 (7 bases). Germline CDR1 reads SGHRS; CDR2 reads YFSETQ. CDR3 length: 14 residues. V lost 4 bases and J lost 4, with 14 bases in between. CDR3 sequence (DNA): TGCGCCAGCAGCCCCTCGGGGGGCGGAGAGACCCAGTACTTC. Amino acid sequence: CASSPSGGGETQYF.

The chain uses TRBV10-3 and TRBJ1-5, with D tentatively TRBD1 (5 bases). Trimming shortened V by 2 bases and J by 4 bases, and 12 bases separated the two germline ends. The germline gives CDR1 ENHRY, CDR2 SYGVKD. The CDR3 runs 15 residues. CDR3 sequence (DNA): TGTGCCATCAGTGAGGGCAGGGCTGGGAATCAGCCCCAGCATTTT. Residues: CAISEGRAGNQPQHF.

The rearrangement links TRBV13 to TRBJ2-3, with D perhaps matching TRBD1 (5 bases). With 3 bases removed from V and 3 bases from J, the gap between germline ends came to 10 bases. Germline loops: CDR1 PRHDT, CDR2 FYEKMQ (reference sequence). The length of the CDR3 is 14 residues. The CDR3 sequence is CASSFGQGTDTQYF. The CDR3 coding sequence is TGTGCCAGCAGCTTTGGTCAGGGTACAGATACGCAGTATTTT.

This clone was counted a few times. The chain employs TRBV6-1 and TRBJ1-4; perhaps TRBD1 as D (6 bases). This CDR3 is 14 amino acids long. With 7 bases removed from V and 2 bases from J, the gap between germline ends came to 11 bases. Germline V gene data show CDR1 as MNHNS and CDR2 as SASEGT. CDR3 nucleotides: TGTGCCAGCAATCAGGGGTTGACTAATGAAAAACTGTTTTTT. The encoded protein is CASNQGLTNEKLFF.

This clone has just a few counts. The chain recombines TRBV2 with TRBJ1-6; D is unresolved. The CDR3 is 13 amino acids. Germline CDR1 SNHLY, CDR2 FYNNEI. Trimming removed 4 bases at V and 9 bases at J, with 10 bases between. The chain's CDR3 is CASSVHPGSPLHF. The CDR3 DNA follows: TGTGCCAGCAGTGTTCACCCCGGTTCACCCCTCCACTTT.

This CDR3 is CASSPLRDRGHYGYTF. The CDR3 DNA follows: TGTGCCAGCAGTCCGCTACGGGACAGGGGGCACTATGGCTACACCTTC. The chain recombines TRBV27 with TRBJ1-2; 12 nucleotides match TRBD1. The germline V gene encodes CDR1 MNHEY and CDR2 SMNVEV (reference sequence). J gave up 3 bases and V 5 bases, and 7 bases lay outside the gene matches. CDR3 length: 16 residues.

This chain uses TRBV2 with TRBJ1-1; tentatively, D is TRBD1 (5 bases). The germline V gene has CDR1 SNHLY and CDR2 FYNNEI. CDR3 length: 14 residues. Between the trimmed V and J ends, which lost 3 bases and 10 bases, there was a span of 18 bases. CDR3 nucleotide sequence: TGTGCCAGCAGTGACCGGGGCGGGGGTATTGGAGCTTTCTTT. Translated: CASSDRGGGIGAFF.

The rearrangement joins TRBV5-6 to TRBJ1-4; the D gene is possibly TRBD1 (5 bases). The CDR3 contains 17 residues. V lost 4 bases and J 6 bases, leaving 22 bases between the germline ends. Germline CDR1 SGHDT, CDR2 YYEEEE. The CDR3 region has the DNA TGTGCCAGCAGCACGACGACGGGGGGGAGCCGGGATGAAAAACTGTTTTTT. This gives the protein CASSTTTGGSRDEKLFF.

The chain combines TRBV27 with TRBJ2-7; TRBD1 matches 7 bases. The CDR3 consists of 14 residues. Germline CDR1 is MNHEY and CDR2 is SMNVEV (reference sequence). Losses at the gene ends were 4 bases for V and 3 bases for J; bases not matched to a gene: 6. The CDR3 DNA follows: TGTGCCAGCAGTTACCGACAGGGACACTACGAGCAGTACTTC. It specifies CASSYRQGHYEQYF.

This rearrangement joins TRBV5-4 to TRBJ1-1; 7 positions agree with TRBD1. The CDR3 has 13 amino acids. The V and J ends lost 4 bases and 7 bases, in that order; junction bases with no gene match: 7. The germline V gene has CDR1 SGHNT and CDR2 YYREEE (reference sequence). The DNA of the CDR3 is TGTGCCAGCAGCCAAGGGACAGTGGATGAAGCTTTCTTT. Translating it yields CASSQGTVDEAFF.

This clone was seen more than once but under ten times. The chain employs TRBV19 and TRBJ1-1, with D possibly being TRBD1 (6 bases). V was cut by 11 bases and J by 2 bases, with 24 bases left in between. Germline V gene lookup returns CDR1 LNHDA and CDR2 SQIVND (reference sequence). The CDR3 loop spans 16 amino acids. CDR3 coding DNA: TGTGCCCGAAAGTACTCAGGACAGAACACTAACACTGAAGCTTTCTTT. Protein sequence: CARKYSGQNTNTEAFF.

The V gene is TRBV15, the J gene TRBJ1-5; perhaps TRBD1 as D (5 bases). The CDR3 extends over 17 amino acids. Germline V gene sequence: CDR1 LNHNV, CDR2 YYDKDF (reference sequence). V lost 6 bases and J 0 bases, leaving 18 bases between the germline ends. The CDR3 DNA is TGTGCCACCAGGTTGGGGCTGTCAGAATATAGCAATCAGCCCCAGCATTTT. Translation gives CATRLGLSEYSNQPQHF.

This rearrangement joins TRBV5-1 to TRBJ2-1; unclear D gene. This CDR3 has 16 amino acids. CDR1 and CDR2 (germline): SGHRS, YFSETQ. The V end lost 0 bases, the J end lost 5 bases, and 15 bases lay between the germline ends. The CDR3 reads CASSLAPQVNDNEQFF. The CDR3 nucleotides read TGCGCCAGCAGCTTGGCGCCCCAGGTAAATGACAATGAGCAGTTCTTC.

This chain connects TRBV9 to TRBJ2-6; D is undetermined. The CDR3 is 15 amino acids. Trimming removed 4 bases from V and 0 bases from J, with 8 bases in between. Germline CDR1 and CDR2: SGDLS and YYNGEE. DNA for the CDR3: TGTGCCAGCAGCTCGGTAAGCTCTGGGGCCAACGTCCTGACTTTC. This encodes CASSSVSSGANVLTF.

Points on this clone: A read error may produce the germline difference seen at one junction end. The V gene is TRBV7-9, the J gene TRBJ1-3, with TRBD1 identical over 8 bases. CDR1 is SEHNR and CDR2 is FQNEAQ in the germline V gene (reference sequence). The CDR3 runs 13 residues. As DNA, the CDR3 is TGTGCCGGCAGGGGGCTTACTGGAAACACCATATATTTT. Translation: CAGRGLTGNTIYF. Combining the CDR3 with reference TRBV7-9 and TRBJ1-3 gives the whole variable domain DTGVSQNPRHKITKRGQNVTFRCDPISEHNRLYWYRQTLGQGPEFLTYFQNEAQLEKSRLLSDRFSAERPKGSFSTLEIQRTEQGDSAMYLCAGRGLTGNTIYFGEGSWLTVV.

CDR3 sequence reads: CASYKGSTYEQYF. CDR3 nucleotide sequence: TGTGCCAGTTATAAGGGGTCGACCTACGAGCAGTACTTC. The chain links TRBV2 to TRBJ2-7; the D gene is possibly TRBD1 (5 bases). CDR1 and CDR2 (germline): SNHLY, FYNNEI. Trimming pared 9 bases from V and 2 bases from J, leaving 14 bases between. The CDR3 runs 13 residues.

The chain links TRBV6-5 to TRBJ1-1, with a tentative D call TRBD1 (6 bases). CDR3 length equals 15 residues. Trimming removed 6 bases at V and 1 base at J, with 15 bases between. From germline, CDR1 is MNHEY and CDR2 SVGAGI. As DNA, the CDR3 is TGTGCCAGCAGCTTCAACAGGGTGACGAACACTGAAGCTTTCTTT. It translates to CASSFNRVTNTEAFF.

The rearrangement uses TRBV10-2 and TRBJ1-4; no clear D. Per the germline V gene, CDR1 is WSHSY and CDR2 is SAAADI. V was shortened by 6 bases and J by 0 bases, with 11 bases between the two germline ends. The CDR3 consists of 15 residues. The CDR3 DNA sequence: TGCGCCAGCAGGGTCGCGGGTGCAACTAATGAAAAACTGTTTTTT. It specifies CASRVAGATNEKLFF.

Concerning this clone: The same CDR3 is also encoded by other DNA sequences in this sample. The CDR3 loop reads CASSQGHPMGTDTQYF. CDR3 sequence (DNA): TGCGCCAGCAGCCAAGGACATCCAATGGGCACAGATACGCAGTATTTT. The chain combines TRBV4-1 with TRBJ2-3; the D is unclear. The CDR3 length is 16 residues. V was trimmed by 1 base and J by 1 base, leaving 12 bases between them. Germline V gene data show CDR1 as MGHRA and CDR2 as YSYEKL.